This T cell receptor beta chain was retrieved from a study of siplizumab effects on memory and regulatory T cells. Study-wide findings and caveats: The authors did not confirm suppressive function in proliferating Tregs from siplizumab cultures. Naive T cells apparently outstripped memory cells in diversity and seemed major alloresponse contributors. Few alloreactive clones mapped to unstimulated subsets.

Assays were performed on about 100,000 TCR templates per sample. The method was immunoSEQ multiplex PCR; TCRdb's version includes in-frame clones alone and lacks a portion of them. The table includes 100,000 or so clones, approximately 94% detected once. Comments on this clone: The antigen is not known.

Germline V lookup: CDR1 SGHNT, CDR2 YENEEA. The CDR3 spans 13 residues. Trimming took off 3 bases at V and 1 base at J, with 7 bases between the two ends. V and J are TRBV11-3 and TRBJ2-7, with TRBD2 as a possible D gene (6 bases). The sequence was obtained from a human donor in good health. Material for sequencing was CD4+ T cells sorted from blood. The DNA of the CDR3 is TGTGCCAGCAGCTTTGGAGGGTCCTACGAGCAGTACTTC. This codes for CASSFGGSYEQYF.